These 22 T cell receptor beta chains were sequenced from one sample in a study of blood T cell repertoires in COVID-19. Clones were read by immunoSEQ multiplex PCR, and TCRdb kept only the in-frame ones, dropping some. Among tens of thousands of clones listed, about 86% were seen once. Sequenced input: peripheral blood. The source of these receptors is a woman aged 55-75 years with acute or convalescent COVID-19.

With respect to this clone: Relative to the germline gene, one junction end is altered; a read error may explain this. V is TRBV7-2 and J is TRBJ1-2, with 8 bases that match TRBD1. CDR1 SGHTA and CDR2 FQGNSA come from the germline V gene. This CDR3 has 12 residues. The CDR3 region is CASSSQGGGNTF. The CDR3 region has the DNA TGTGCCAGCAGCTCACAGGGGGGTGGCAACACCTTC.

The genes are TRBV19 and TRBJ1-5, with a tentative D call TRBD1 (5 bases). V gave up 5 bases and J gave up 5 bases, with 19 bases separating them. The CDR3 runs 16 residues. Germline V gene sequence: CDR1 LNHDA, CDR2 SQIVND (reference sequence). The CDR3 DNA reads TGTGCCAGTAGTTTAAATACGGGACTTTGGGATCAGCCCCAGCATTTT. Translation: CASSLNTGLWDQPQHF.

The CDR3 DNA sequence: TGTGCCAGCAGCCAAGTACGGCGGAGGGGCACAGATACGCAGTATTTT. This sequence encodes CASSQVRRRGTDTQYF. This chain joins TRBV14 and TRBJ2-3, with a possible D match to TRBD2 (6 bases). Germline CDR1 and CDR2: SGHDN and FVKESK. Trimming took 1 base from V and 1 from J, leaving 12 bases between them. The CDR3 extends over 16 amino acids.

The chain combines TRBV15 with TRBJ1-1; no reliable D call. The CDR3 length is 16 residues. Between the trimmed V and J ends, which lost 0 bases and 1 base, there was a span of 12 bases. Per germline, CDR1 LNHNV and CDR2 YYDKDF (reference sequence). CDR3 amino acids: CATSRDGRMRNTEAFF. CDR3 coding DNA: TGTGCCACCAGCAGAGATGGGCGCATGCGGAACACTGAAGCTTTCTTT.

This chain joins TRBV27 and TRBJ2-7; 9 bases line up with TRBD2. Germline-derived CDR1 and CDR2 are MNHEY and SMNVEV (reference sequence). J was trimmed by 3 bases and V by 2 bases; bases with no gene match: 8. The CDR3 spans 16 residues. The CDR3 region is CASSLGFLAGRYEQYF. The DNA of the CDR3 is TGTGCCAGCAGTTTAGGGTTCCTAGCGGGACGCTACGAGCAGTACTTC.

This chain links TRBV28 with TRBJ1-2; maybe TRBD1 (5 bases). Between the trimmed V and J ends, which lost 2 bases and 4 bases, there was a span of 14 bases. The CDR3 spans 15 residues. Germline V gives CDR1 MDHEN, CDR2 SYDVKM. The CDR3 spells CASSLGGGTPYGYTF. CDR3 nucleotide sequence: TGTGCCAGCAGTTTAGGGGGAGGGACCCCCTATGGCTACACCTTC.

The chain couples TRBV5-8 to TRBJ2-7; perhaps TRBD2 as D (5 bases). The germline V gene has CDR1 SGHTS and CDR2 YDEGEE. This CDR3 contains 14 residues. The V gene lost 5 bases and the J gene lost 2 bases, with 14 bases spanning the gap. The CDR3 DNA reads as TGTGCCAGCAGTTCGTACTCGACTACCTACGAGCAGTACTTC. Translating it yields CASSSYSTTYEQYF.

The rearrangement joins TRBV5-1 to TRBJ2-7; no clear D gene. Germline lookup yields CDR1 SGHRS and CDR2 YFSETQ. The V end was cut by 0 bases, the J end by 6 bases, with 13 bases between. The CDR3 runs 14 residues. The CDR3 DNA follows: TGCGCCAGCAGCTTGGATAACGGAGTGGGCGAGCAGTACTTC. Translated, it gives CASSLDNGVGEQYF.

The CDR3 DNA follows: TGTGCCAGCAGCTTAGCAGGGGGTGGCGAAAAACTGTTTTTT. This encodes CASSLAGGGEKLFF. The chain recombines TRBV7-9 with TRBJ1-4; possible D gene TRBD1, 6 bases. CDR3 length equals 14 residues. Germline CDR1 is SEHNR and CDR2 is FQNEAQ (reference sequence). Trimming removed 0 bases at V and 8 bases at J, with 10 bases between.

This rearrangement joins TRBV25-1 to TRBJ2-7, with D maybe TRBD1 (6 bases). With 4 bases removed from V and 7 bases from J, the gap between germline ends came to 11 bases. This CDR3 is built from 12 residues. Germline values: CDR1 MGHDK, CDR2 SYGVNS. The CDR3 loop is CASSGQVWEQYF. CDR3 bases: TGTGCCAGCAGTGGACAGGTTTGGGAGCAGTACTTC.

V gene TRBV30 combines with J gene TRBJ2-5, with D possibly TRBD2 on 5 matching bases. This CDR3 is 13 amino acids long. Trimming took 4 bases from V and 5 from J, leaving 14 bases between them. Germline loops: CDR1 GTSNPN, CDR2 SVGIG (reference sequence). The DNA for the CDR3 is TGTGCCTGGACCGTGAGGGTTCGGGAGACCCAGTACTTC. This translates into CAWTVRVRETQYF. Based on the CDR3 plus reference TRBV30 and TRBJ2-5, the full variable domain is SQTIHQWPATLVQPVGSPLSLECTVEGTSNPNLYWYRQAAGRGLQLLFYSVGIGQISSEVPQNLSASRPQDRQFILSSKKLLLSDSGFYLCAWTVRVRETQYFGPGTRLLVL.

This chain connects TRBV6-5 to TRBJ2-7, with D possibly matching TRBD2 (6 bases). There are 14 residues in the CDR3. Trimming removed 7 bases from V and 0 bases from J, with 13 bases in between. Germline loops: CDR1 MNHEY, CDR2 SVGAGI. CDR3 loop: CASTGGVFSYEQYF. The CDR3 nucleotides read TGTGCCAGCACCGGCGGGGTGTTCTCCTACGAGCAGTACTTC.

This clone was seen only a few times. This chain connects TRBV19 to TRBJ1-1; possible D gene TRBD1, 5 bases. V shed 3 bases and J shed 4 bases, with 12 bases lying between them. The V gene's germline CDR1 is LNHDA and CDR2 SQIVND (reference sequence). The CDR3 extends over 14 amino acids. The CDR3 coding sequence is TGTGCCAGTAGTATGGGGACTTTTGGCACTGAAGCTTTCTTT. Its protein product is CASSMGTFGTEAFF.

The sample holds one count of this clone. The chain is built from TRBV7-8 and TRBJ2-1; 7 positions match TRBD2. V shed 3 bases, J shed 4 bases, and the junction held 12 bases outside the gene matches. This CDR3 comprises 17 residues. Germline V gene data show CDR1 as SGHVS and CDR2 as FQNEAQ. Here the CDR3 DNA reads TGTGCCAGCAGCTTGAACTCCGGGAGGTTAATTTACAATGAGCAGTTCTTC. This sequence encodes CASSLNSGRLIYNEQFF.

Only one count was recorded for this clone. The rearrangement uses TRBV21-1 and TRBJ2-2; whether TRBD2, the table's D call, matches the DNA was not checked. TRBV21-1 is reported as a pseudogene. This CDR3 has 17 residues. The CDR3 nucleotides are TGTGCCAGCAGCAAAATACGAGGCTCTAGCGTTCCCGGGGAGCTGTTTTTT. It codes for CASSKIRGSSVPGELFF.

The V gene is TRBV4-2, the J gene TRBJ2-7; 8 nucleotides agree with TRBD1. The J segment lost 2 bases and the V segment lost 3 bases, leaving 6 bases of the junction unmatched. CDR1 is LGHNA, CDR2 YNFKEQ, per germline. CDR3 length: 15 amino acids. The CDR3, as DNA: TGTGCCAGCAGCCAGGCCAGGGGGCGCGCCTACGAGCAGTACTTC. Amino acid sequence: CASSQARGRAYEQYF.

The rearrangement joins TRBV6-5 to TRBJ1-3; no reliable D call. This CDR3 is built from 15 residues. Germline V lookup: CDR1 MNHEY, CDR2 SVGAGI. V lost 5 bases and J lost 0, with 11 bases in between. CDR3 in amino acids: CASSQTPYSGNTIYF. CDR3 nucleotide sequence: TGTGCCAGCAGTCAGACACCATACTCTGGAAACACCATATATTTT.

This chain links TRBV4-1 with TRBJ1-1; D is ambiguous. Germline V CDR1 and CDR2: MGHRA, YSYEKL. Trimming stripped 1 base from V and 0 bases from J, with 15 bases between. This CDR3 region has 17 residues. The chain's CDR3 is CASSQVEQGVMNTEAFF. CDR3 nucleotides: TGCGCCAGCAGCCAAGTTGAACAAGGAGTGATGAACACTGAAGCTTTCTTT.

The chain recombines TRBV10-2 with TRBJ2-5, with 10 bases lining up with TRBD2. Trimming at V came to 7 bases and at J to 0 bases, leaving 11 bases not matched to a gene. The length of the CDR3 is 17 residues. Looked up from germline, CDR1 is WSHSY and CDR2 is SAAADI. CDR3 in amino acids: CASTEKHLAGDQETQYF. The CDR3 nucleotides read TGCGCCAGCACTGAAAAACACCTAGCGGGAGACCAAGAGACCCAGTACTTC.

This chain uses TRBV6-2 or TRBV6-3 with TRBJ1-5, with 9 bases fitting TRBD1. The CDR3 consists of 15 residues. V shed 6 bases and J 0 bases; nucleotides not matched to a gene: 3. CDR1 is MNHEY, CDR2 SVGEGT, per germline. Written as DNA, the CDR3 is TGTGCCAGCAGCCGGGACAGGGTTAGCAATCAGCCCCAGCATTTT. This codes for CASSRDRVSNQPQHF.

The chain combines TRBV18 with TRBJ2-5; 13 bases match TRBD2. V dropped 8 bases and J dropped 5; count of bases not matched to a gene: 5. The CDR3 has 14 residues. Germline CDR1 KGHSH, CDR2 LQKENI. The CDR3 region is CASQGTSGTETQYF. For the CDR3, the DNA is TGTGCCAGCCAAGGGACTAGCGGGACCGAGACCCAGTACTTC.

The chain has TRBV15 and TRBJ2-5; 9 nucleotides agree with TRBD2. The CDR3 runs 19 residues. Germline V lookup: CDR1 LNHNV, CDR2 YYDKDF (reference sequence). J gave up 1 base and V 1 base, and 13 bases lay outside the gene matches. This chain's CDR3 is CATSRGAYSGGGPQETQYF. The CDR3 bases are TGTGCCACCAGCAGAGGGGCCTATAGCGGGGGAGGACCCCAAGAGACCCAGTACTTC.